Listed here are 18 T cell receptor beta chains from one sample, sequenced in a study of blood T cell repertoires in COVID-19 (dated by TCRdb to the early 2020s). Library creation used the immunoSEQ multiplex PCR assay. Drawn from immuneACCESS, this table holds only the in-frame rearrangements with V and J called that TCRdb kept. Clones are partly lost; checked studies trace under half to an unresolved V gene and leave the rest unexplained. The sample data list roughly 210,000 clones, and around 80% of these were observed just once. The ten largest clones represent about 11% of the sample. What was sequenced was peripheral blood. These receptors came from an elderly woman with COVID-19, enrolled during active disease.

The chain employs TRBV11-2 and TRBJ2-7, with D possibly being TRBD1 (6 bases). There are 13 residues in the CDR3. V gave up 4 bases and J gave up 3 bases, with 10 bases separating them. Germline assignment: CDR1 SGHAT and CDR2 FQNNGV. The CDR3 sequence is CASSSGHNYEQYV. The CDR3 coding sequence is TGTGCCAGCAGCTCGGGACACAACTACGAGCAGTACGTC.

The rearrangement uses TRBV7-8 and TRBJ2-7; tentatively, D is TRBD1 (6 bases). This CDR3 has 14 amino acids. V lost 5 bases, J lost 7 bases, and 18 bases lay in between. The V gene's germline CDR1 is SGHVS and CDR2 FQNEAQ. CDR3 sequence reads: CASSARGTQYEQYV. The CDR3 region has the DNA TGTGCCAGCAGCGCTAGGGGGACACAGTATGAGCAGTACGTC.

In its sample, this clone was seen a few times. The J gene is TRBJ2-7, the V gene TRBV10-3, with a possible D match to TRBD2 (5 bases). V lost 4 bases to trimming and J lost 3 bases, with 7 bases between them. CDR1 ENHRY and CDR2 SYGVKD come from the germline V gene. This CDR3 spans 12 amino acids. DNA of the CDR3: TGTGCCATCAGTGGCGAGGGCTACGAGCAGTACGTC. Its protein product is CAISGEGYEQYV.

This sequence joins TRBV7-2 and TRBJ2-1, with D possibly matching TRBD2 (6 bases). This CDR3 contains 13 residues. CDR1 and CDR2 (germline): SGHTA, FQGNSA. Trimming left V 6 bases short and J 4 bases short, with 10 bases between. The CDR3 protein is CASRSGLYNEQFF. CDR3 sequence (DNA): TGTGCCAGCAGGTCGGGACTGTACAATGAGCAGTTCTTC.

The CDR3 protein is CASSEEGAVDGYTF. The CDR3 DNA reads TGTGCCAGCAGTGAGGAGGGAGCAGTCGATGGCTACACCTTC. This sequence joins TRBV2 and TRBJ1-2; D unresolved. CDR3 length equals 14 residues. V was trimmed by 3 bases and J by 6 bases, leaving 14 bases between them. Germline V gene lookup returns CDR1 SNHLY and CDR2 FYNNEI.

This rearrangement joins TRBV11-3 to TRBJ1-3; D ambiguous. V was shortened by 2 bases and J by 0 bases, with 11 bases between the two germline ends. The CDR3 is made up of 16 amino acids. Per germline, CDR1 SGHNT and CDR2 YENEEA. The CDR3 spells CASSLRGGNSGNTIYF. The CDR3 DNA is TGTGCCAGCAGCTTAAGAGGCGGTAACTCTGGAAACACCATATATTTT. Together with reference TRBV11-3 and TRBJ1-3, the CDR3 gives the full variable domain: EAGVVQSPRYKIIEKKQPVAFWCNPISGHNTLYWYLQNLGQGPELLIRYENEEAVDDSQLPKDRFSAERLKGVDSTLKIQPAELGDSAVYLCASSLRGGNSGNTIYFGEGSWLTVV.

The chain uses TRBV3-1 (or the pseudogene TRBV3-2) and TRBJ2-5; possible D gene TRBD2, 5 bases. The CDR3 sequence is 14 residues long. Germline CDR1 and CDR2: LGHDT and YNNKEL (reference sequence). V lost 3 bases to trimming and J lost 0 bases, with 8 bases between them. The CDR3 nucleotides read TGTGCCAGCAGCCATACGGGATACCAAGAGACCCAGTACTTC. This gives the protein CASSHTGYQETQYF.

The gene calls are TRBV15 and TRBJ1-4, with no clear D. Germline V gives CDR1 LNHNV, CDR2 YYDKDF (reference sequence). The CDR3 consists of 13 residues. V lost 4 bases and J lost 8, with 11 bases in between. CDR3 nucleotides: TGTGCCACCAGCACAATGGCTAGGGAAAAACTGTTTTTT. This gives the protein CATSTMAREKLFF.

V and J are TRBV5-1 and TRBJ1-4, with D maybe TRBD1 (6 bases). The germline V and J ends were trimmed by 2 bases and 0 bases, with 8 bases remaining between them. Germline V gives CDR1 SGHRS, CDR2 YFSETQ. This CDR3 region has 15 residues. CDR3 nucleotides: TGCGCCAGCAGCTTAGGACAGCCAACTAATGAAAAACTGTTTTTT. The encoded protein is CASSLGQPTNEKLFF.

The genes are TRBV6-6 and TRBJ1-3; 7 bases fit TRBD1. The germline gives CDR1 MNHNY, CDR2 SVGAGI (reference sequence). This CDR3 has 13 residues. The V gene end was trimmed by 6 bases and the J gene end by 8 bases; junction bases not matched to a gene: 7. This chain's CDR3 is CASRSTGEDTIYF. In DNA form, the CDR3 reads TGTGCCAGCAGATCCACAGGGGAGGACACCATATATTTT.

The chain carries TRBV19 and TRBJ2-7, with a possible D match to TRBD2 (5 bases). The CDR3 totals 14 residues. Germline loops: CDR1 LNHDA, CDR2 SQIVND (reference sequence). Trimming stripped 3 bases from V and 2 bases from J, with 11 bases between. The CDR3 DNA is TGTGCCAGTAGTATCCTAGCTCGGACCTACGAGCAGTACTTC. Protein: CASSILARTYEQYF.

This chain joins TRBV25-1 and TRBJ1-2; 7 nucleotides align to TRBD1. Unmatched junction bases numbered 8, after V lost 3 bases and J lost 4 bases. This CDR3 is 15 amino acids long. Germline V gene data show CDR1 as MGHDK and CDR2 as SYGVNS. The CDR3 loop is CASSEAETGIYGYTF. The CDR3 bases are TGTGCCAGCAGTGAGGCCGAGACAGGGATCTATGGCTACACCTTC.

V is TRBV2 and J is TRBJ2-2; 8 bases agree with TRBD1. The CDR3 sequence is 13 residues long. Trimming cost V 6 bases and J 7 bases; bases outside gene matches: 4. Germline-derived CDR1 and CDR2 are SNHLY and FYNNEI. The CDR3 DNA sequence: TGTGCCAGCAGCGACAGGGGTCACGGGGAGCTGTTTTTT. Translated: CASSDRGHGELFF.

This chain connects TRBV11-2 to TRBJ1-2, with D possibly TRBD1 on 6 matching bases. The CDR3 runs 18 residues. V was shortened by 4 bases and J by 4 bases, with 25 bases between the two germline ends. CDR1 SGHAT and CDR2 FQNNGV come from the germline V gene. CDR3 in amino acids: CASSSAMGAAGTSYGYTF. CDR3 DNA sequence: TGTGCCAGCAGCTCCGCTATGGGGGCGGCAGGAACTTCCTATGGCTACACCTTC.

The V call is TRBV30, the J call TRBJ2-3; 7 bases map to TRBD2. V shed 0 bases, J shed 3 bases, and the junction held 9 bases outside the gene matches. The CDR3 is 16 residues long. CDR1 and CDR2 from the germline V gene are GTSNPN and SVGIG (reference sequence). The CDR3 loop reads CAWSVLKAGVTDTQYF. CDR3 in DNA: TGTGCCTGGAGTGTACTAAAGGCGGGGGTGACAGATACGCAGTATTTT.

The gene calls are TRBV3-1 (or the pseudogene TRBV3-2) and TRBJ1-1; 8 bases map to TRBD1. Germline CDR1 is LGHDT and CDR2 is YNNKEL (reference sequence). J was trimmed by 4 bases and V by 6 bases; bases with no gene match: 7. The CDR3 contains 14 residues. The CDR3 sequence is CASSRQGRSTEAFF. In DNA, the CDR3 is TGTGCCAGCAGTCGACAGGGGCGGTCCACTGAAGCTTTCTTT.

The chain employs TRBV10-3 and TRBJ1-2, with D perhaps TRBD1 (5 bases). This CDR3 comprises 14 residues. Trimming took 1 base from V and 6 from J, leaving 12 bases between them. Germline CDR1 is ENHRY and CDR2 is SYGVKD. CDR3 amino acids: CAISEFTKGDGYTF. Here the CDR3 DNA reads TGTGCCATCAGTGAGTTTACGAAAGGGGATGGCTACACCTTC.

The V gene is TRBV15, the J gene TRBJ1-5; 10 bases match TRBD1. CDR1 is LNHNV and CDR2 is YYDKDF in the germline V gene (reference sequence). Unmatched junction bases numbered 4, after V lost 3 bases and J lost 5 bases. The CDR3 loop spans 15 amino acids. The CDR3 loop is CATSRAGTGDQPQHF. The CDR3 DNA follows: TGTGCCACCAGCAGGGCCGGGACAGGGGATCAGCCCCAGCATTTT. Supplemented by reference TRBV15 and TRBJ1-5, the full variable domain reads DAMVIQNPRYQVTQFGKPVTLSCSQTLNHNVMYWYQQKSSQAPKLLFHYYDKDFNNEADTPDNFQSRRPNTSFCFLDIRSPGLGDTAMYLCATSRAGTGDQPQHFGDGTRLSIL.